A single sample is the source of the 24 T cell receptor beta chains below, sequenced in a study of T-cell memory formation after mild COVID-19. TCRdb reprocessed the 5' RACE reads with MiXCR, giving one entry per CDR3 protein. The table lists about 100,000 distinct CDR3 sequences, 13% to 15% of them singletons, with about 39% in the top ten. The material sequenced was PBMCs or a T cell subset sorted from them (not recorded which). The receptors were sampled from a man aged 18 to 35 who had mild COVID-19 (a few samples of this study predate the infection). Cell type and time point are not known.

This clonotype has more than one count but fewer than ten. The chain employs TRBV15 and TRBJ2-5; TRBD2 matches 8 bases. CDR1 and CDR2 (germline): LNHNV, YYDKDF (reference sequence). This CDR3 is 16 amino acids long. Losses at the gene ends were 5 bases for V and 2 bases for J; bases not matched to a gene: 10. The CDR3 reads CATSSPGLGYQETQYF. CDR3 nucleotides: TGTGCCACCAGCTCACCGGGACTAGGGTATCAAGAGACCCAGTACTTC.

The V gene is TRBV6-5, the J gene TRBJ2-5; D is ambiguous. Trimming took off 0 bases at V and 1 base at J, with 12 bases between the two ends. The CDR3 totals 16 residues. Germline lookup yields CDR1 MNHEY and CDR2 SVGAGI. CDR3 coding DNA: TGTGCCAGCAGTTACTCGTTTGCCGGGCGCCAAGAGACCCAGTACTTC. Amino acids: CASSYSFAGRQETQYF.

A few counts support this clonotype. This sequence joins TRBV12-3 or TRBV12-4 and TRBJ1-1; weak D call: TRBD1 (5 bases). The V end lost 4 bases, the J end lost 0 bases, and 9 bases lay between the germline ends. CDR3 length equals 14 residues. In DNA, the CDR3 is TGTGCCAGCAGTTACGGGGGGGTGAACACTGAAGCTTTCTTT. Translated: CASSYGGVNTEAFF.

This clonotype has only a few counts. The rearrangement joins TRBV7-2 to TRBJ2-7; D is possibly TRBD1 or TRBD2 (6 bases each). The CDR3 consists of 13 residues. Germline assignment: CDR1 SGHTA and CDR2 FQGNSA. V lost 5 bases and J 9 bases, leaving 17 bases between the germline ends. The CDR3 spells CASSPTSGAWQYF. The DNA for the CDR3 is TGTGCCAGCAGCCCGACCTCGGGGGCGTGGCAGTACTTC. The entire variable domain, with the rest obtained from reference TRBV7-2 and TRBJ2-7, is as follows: GAGVSQSPSNKVTEKGKDVELRCDPISGHTALYWYRQSLGQGLEFLIYFQGNSAPDKSGLPSDRFSAERTGGSVSTLTIQRTQQEDSAVYLCASSPTSGAWQYFGPGTRLTVT.

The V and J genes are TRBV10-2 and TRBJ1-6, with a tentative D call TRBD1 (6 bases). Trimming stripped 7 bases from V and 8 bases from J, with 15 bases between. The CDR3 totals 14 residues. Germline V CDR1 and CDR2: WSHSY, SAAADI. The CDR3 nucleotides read TGCGCCAGCACCCGGACAGTAACATATTCACCCCTCCACTTT. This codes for CASTRTVTYSPLHF.

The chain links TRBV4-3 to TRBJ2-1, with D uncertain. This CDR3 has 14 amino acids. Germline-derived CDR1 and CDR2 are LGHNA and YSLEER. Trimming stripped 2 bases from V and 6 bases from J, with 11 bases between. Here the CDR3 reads CASSQSLKFNEQFF. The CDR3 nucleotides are TGCGCCAGCAGCCAAAGTTTAAAGTTCAATGAGCAGTTCTTC.

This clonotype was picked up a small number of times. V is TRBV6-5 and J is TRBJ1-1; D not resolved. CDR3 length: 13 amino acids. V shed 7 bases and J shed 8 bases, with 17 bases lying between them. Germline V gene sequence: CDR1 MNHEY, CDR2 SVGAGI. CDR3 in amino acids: CASKYRMREEAFF. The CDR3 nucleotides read TGTGCCAGCAAGTATAGGATGCGAGAAGAAGCTTTCTTT.

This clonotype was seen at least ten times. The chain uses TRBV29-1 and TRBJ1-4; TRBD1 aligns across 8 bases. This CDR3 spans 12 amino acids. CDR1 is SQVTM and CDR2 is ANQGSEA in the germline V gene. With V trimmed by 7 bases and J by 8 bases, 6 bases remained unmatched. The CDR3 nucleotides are TGCAGCGCCGGACAGGGAGGAGAAAAACTGTTTTTT. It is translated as CSAGQGGEKLFF.

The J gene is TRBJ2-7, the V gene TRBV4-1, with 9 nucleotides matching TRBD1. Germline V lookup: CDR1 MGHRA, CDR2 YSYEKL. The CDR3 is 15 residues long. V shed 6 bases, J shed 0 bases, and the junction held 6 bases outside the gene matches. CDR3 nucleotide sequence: TGCGCCAGCAGTCATCCGGGACAGGGCTCCTACGAGCAGTACTTC. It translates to CASSHPGQGSYEQYF.

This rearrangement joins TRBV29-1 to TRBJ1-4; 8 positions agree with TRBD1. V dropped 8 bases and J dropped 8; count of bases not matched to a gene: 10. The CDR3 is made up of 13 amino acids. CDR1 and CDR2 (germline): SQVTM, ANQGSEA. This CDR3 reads CSFRQGLSEKLFF. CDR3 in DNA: TGCAGCTTCCGACAGGGGTTAAGCGAAAAACTGTTTTTT.

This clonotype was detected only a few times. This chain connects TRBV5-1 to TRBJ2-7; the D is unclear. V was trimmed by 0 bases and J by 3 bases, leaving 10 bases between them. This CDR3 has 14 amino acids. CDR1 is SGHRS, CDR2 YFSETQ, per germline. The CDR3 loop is CASSLDRNYYEQYF. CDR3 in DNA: TGCGCCAGCAGCTTGGACAGAAATTACTACGAGCAGTACTTC.

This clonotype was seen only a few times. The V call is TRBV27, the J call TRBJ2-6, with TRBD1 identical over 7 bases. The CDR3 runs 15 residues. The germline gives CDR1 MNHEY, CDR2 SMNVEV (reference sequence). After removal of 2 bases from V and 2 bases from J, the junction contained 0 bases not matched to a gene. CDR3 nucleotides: TGTGCCAGCAGTTTAGGACAGGCTGGGGCCAACGTCCTGACTTTC. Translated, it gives CASSLGQAGANVLTF. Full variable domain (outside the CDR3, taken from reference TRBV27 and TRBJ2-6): EAQVTQNPRYLITVTGKKLTVTCSQNMNHEYMSWYRQDPGLGLRQIYYSMNVEVTDKGDVPEGYKVSRKEKRNFPLILESPSPNQTSLYFCASSLGQAGANVLTFGAGSRLTVL.

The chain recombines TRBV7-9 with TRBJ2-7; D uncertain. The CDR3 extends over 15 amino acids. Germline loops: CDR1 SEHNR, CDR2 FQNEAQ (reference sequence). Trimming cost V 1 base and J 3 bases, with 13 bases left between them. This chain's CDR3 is CASSLGFGENYEQYF. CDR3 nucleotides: TGTGCCAGCAGCTTAGGCTTTGGAGAGAACTACGAGCAGTACTTC.

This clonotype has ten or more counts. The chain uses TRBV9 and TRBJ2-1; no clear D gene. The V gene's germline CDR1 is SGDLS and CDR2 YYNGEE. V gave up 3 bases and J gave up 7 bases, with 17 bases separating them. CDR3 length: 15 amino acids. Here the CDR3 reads CASSAPTISGNEQFF. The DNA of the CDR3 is TGTGCCAGCAGCGCCCCTACCATCTCCGGGAATGAGCAGTTCTTC.

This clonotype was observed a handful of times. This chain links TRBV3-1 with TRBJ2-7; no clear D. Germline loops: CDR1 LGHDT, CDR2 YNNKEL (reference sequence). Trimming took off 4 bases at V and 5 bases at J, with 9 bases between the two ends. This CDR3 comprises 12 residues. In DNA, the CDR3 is TGTGCCAGCAGCCCTAGGCCAAACGAGCAGTACTTC. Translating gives CASSPRPNEQYF.

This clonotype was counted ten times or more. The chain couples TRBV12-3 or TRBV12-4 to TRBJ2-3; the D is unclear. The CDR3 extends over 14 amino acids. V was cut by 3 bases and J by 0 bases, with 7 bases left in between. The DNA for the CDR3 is TGTGCCAGCAGTTTTGGGTCTAGCACAGATACGCAGTATTTT. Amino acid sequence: CASSFGSSTDTQYF.

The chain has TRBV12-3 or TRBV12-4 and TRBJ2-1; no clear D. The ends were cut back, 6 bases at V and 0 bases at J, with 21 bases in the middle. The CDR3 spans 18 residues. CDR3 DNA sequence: TGTGCCAGCAGCCCCTATCTCCCCACGTCAAGCTCCTACAATGAGCAGTTCTTC. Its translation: CASSPYLPTSSSYNEQFF.

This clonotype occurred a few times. The CDR3 nucleotides are TGTGCCAGCAGCTTAGCTCGCGGGGACCAAGAGACCCAGTACTTC. It translates to CASSLARGDQETQYF. This chain links TRBV7-2 with TRBJ2-5; possible D gene TRBD2, 6 bases. Trimming took 0 bases from V and 0 from J, leaving 8 bases between them. In germline, CDR1 is SGHTA, CDR2 FQGNSA. The CDR3 is 15 amino acids.

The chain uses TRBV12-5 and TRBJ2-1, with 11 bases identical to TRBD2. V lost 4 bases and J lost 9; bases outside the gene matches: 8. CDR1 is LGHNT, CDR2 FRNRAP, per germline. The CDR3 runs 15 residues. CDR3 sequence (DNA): TGTGCTAGTGGTTATAGCGGGGGGGTAGATGGTGAGCAGTTCTTC. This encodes CASGYSGGVDGEQFF.

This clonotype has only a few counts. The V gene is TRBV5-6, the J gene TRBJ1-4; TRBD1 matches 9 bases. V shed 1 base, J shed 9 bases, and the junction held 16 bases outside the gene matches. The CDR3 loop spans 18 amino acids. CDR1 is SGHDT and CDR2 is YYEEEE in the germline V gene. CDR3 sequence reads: CASSLQGQGLFGTKKLFF. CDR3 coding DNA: TGTGCCAGCAGCTTGCAAGGACAGGGGCTCTTCGGCACTAAAAAACTGTTTTTT.

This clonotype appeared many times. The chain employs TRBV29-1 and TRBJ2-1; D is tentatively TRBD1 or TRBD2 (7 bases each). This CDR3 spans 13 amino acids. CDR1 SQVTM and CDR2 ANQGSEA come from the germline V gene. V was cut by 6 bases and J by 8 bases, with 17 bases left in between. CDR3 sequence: CSVWGQGGDEQFF. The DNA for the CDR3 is TGCAGCGTCTGGGGGCAGGGGGGGGATGAGCAGTTCTTC.

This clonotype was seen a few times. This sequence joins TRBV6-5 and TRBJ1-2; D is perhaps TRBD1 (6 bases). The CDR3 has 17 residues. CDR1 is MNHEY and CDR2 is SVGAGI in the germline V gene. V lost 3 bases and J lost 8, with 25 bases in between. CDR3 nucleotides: TGTGCCAGCAGTTATCTAATGTCCGTCGGGGGGCGCGAGGGCTACACCTTC. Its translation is CASSYLMSVGGREGYTF.

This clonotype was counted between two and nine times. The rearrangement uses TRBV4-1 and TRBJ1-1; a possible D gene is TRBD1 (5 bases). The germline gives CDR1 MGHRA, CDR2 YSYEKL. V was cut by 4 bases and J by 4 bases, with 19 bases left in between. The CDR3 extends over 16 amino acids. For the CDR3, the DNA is TGCGCCAGCAGCCTTTTGGACAAGCCGCACCTCACTGAAGCTTTCTTT. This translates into CASSLLDKPHLTEAFF.

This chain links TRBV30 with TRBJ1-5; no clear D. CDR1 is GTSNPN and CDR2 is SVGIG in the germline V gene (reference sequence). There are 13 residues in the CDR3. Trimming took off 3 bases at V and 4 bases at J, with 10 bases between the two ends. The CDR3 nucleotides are TGTGCCTGGAGCGTTGGCTGGAATCAGCCCCAGCATTTT. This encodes CAWSVGWNQPQHF.